This passage covers 29 T cell receptor beta chains from one sample sequenced in a study of cytomegalovirus exposure and HLA in healthy donors. Use of 60 Vbeta and 13 Jbeta primers characterized the PCR. Sequenced by immunoSEQ multiplex PCR; TCRdb stores in-frame clones only, minus some. This sample's table reports about 130,000 clones. Material: PBMCs. The receptors stem from a man aged 18 to 29 in good health and CMV-seronegative.

J is TRBJ1-4 and V is TRBV19; D is uncertain. Trimming took 2 bases from V and 4 from J, leaving 2 bases between them. Germline loops: CDR1 LNHDA, CDR2 SQIVND (reference sequence). The CDR3 contains 12 residues. DNA of the CDR3: TGTGCCAGTAGTATACTTAATGAAAAACTGTTTTTT. Amino acid sequence: CASSILNEKLFF.

The CDR3 region has the DNA TGTGCCAGCAGCTTGACCGGGGGAGTCTCCTATGGCTACACCTTC. Its translation: CASSLTGGVSYGYTF. This chain connects TRBV5-6 to TRBJ1-2; possibly TRBD1 for D (5 bases). Germline V gene lookup returns CDR1 SGHDT and CDR2 YYEEEE. This CDR3 has 15 amino acids. V dropped 1 base and J dropped 4 bases, with 14 bases sitting between them.

This chain links TRBV19 with TRBJ2-7; D might be TRBD2 (5 bases). Trimming stripped 2 bases from V and 5 bases from J, with 19 bases between. The CDR3 length is 16 residues. CDR1 is LNHDA, CDR2 SQIVND, per germline (reference sequence). The DNA of the CDR3 is TGTGCCAGTAGTATATTCACCGGGGAAAGCTGGCACGAGCAGTACTTC. It translates to CASSIFTGESWHEQYF.

This chain connects TRBV7-9 to TRBJ1-5, with a weak D call TRBD1 (5 bases). Trimming cost V 4 bases and J 1 base, with 14 bases left between them. The germline V gene has CDR1 SEHNR and CDR2 FQNEAQ (reference sequence). The CDR3 totals 16 residues. Here the CDR3 DNA reads TGTGCCAGCAGCTCCACCAAGGGGAAGAGCAATCAGCCCCAGCATTTT. Its protein product is CASSSTKGKSNQPQHF.

The rearrangement uses TRBV6-6 and TRBJ2-1; 10 bases are shared with TRBD2. V was clipped by 10 bases and J by 5 bases; unmatched bases: 8. The CDR3 has 14 amino acids. Germline V gene data show CDR1 as MNHNY and CDR2 as SVGAGI (reference sequence). In nucleotides, the CDR3 is TGTGCCACCAAAGCGGGAGGGCTAGACAATGAGCAGTTCTTC. Its protein is CATKAGGLDNEQFF.

The chain links TRBV6-1 to TRBJ1-1; maybe TRBD1 (5 bases). This CDR3 is built from 14 residues. V dropped 6 bases and J dropped 3 bases, with 14 bases sitting between them. Germline V gives CDR1 MNHNS, CDR2 SASEGT. The CDR3 DNA reads TGTGCCAGCAGAGAATGGGGGGAGGACACTGAAGCTTTCTTT. Amino acid sequence: CASREWGEDTEAFF.

This chain uses TRBV30 with TRBJ1-5; D is unclear. CDR3 length: 14 amino acids. V was shortened by 1 base and J by 7 bases, with 14 bases between the two germline ends. The germline V gene encodes CDR1 GTSNPN and CDR2 SVGIG (reference sequence). The CDR3 nucleotides read TGTGCCTGGAGTGCTCGTCGCACGGGGCAGCCCCAGCATTTT. This codes for CAWSARRTGQPQHF. Full variable domain (missing parts from reference TRBV30 and TRBJ1-5): SQTIHQWPATLVQPVGSPLSLECTVEGTSNPNLYWYRQAAGRGLQLLFYSVGIGQISSEVPQNLSASRPQDRQFILSSKKLLLSDSGFYLCAWSARRTGQPQHFGDGTRLSIL.

V and J are TRBV9 and TRBJ2-7; a possible D gene is TRBD1 (5 bases). The CDR3 loop spans 17 amino acids. The V and J ends lost 0 bases and 3 bases respectively, with 19 bases between them. Germline CDR1 SGDLS, CDR2 YYNGEE. The CDR3 protein is CASSVASGGAGFYEQYF. CDR3 in DNA: TGTGCCAGCAGCGTAGCTTCCGGTGGGGCAGGGTTCTACGAGCAGTACTTC.

V gene TRBV2 combines with J gene TRBJ1-1; the D gene is possibly TRBD1 (6 bases). The V end was cut by 4 bases, the J end by 0 bases, with 12 bases between. The CDR3 is 15 amino acids. CDR1 and CDR2 (germline): SNHLY, FYNNEI. This CDR3 reads CASSVGQLMNTEAFF. CDR3 nucleotide sequence: TGTGCCAGCAGTGTAGGACAGCTCATGAACACTGAAGCTTTCTTT.

This chain uses TRBV10-3 with TRBJ2-5; the D gene is possibly TRBD2 (5 bases). The length of the CDR3 is 12 residues. Deletions cut 6 bases from V and 1 base from J, with 6 bases between. CDR1 and CDR2 from the germline V gene are ENHRY and SYGVKD. The chain's CDR3 is CAIRAVQETQYF. CDR3 DNA: TGTGCCATCAGAGCGGTCCAAGAGACCCAGTACTTC.

The chain uses TRBV6-1 and TRBJ2-1; D unclear. The length of the CDR3 is 12 residues. The germline gives CDR1 MNHNS, CDR2 SASEGT. V lost 7 bases, J lost 6 bases, and 10 bases lay in between. The CDR3 DNA sequence: TGTGCCAGCATCTCGGTGGTCAATGAGCAGTTCTTC. Translating it yields CASISVVNEQFF.

V and J are TRBV5-6 and TRBJ1-4; 7 positions match TRBD1. From germline, CDR1 is SGHDT and CDR2 YYEEEE. With V trimmed by 4 bases and J by 8 bases, 8 bases remained unmatched. The CDR3 contains 14 residues. The CDR3 nucleotides read TGTGCCAGCAGCCCGGACAGGAGAAGCGAAAAACTGTTTTTT. Translated, it gives CASSPDRRSEKLFF.

The genes are TRBV11-3 and TRBJ1-5; D unresolved. CDR1 SGHNT and CDR2 YENEEA come from the germline V gene. This CDR3 region has 12 residues. Deletions cut 5 bases from V and 2 bases from J, with 4 bases between. As DNA, the CDR3 is TGTGCCAGCAGCGTCGGCAATCAGCCCCAGCATTTT. Residues: CASSVGNQPQHF.

The J gene is TRBJ2-7, the V gene TRBV27, with D possibly being TRBD1 (5 bases). Per germline, CDR1 MNHEY and CDR2 SMNVEV (reference sequence). The CDR3 runs to 15 residues. V was trimmed by 5 bases and J by 8 bases, leaving 22 bases between them. The chain's CDR3 is CASSPGWAGKTQQYF. The CDR3 DNA follows: TGTGCCAGCAGTCCAGGGTGGGCAGGTAAAACTCAGCAGTACTTC.

The V gene is TRBV5-1, the J gene TRBJ1-2; D possibly corresponds to TRBD1 (6 bases). V dropped 4 bases and J dropped 10 bases, with 11 bases sitting between them. The CDR3 runs 11 residues. Looked up from germline, CDR1 is SGHRS and CDR2 is YFSETQ. CDR3 residues: CASSRDNFYTF. CDR3 in DNA: TGCGCCAGCAGCAGGGACAACTTCTACACCTTC.

CDR3 protein: CASRVGGTASYNEQFF. The DNA for the CDR3 is TGTGCCAGCAGGGTTGGGGGGACAGCGTCCTACAATGAGCAGTTCTTC. The genes are TRBV28 and TRBJ2-1; D might be TRBD1 (7 bases). Germline V gene sequence: CDR1 MDHEN, CDR2 SYDVKM. V gave up 6 bases and J gave up 1 base, with 16 bases separating them. The CDR3 is 16 residues long.

The chain employs TRBV4-3 and TRBJ1-4; no firm D call. CDR1 and CDR2 from the germline V gene are LGHNA and YSLEER. V lost 0 bases, J lost 10 bases, and 12 bases lay in between. The CDR3 is made up of 14 amino acids. The CDR3 DNA reads TGCGCCAGCAGCCAAGAGGCCGGGATCGGAAAACTGTTTTTT. Its protein is CASSQEAGIGKLFF.

This chain connects TRBV7-9 to TRBJ1-2; 7 nucleotides agree with TRBD1. This CDR3 is built from 14 residues. The J segment lost 13 bases and the V segment lost 8 bases, leaving 19 bases of the junction unmatched. CDR1 and CDR2 (germline): SEHNR, FQNEAQ (reference sequence). The CDR3 loop is CASGESPGQTMLTF. CDR3 coding DNA: TGTGCCAGCGGCGAAAGTCCGGGACAGACTATGCTCACCTTC.

This chain joins TRBV20-1 and TRBJ2-5; D unclear. Trimming pared 3 bases from V and 3 bases from J, leaving 5 bases between. The CDR3 is 11 amino acids. Germline V CDR1 and CDR2: DFQATT, SNEGSKA (reference sequence). This chain's CDR3 is CSARSEETQYF. Here the CDR3 DNA reads TGCAGTGCTAGGTCGGAAGAGACCCAGTACTTC.

The chain has TRBV2 and TRBJ2-2; 9 positions agree with TRBD2. With 5 bases clipped from V and 1 base from J, the junction kept 2 bases outside the gene matches. This CDR3 region has 15 residues. Germline assignment: CDR1 SNHLY and CDR2 FYNNEI. The CDR3 bases are TGTGCCAGCAGTCGAGCGGGAGGGAACACCGGGGAGCTGTTTTTT. Protein product: CASSRAGGNTGELFF.

The chain recombines TRBV7-9 with TRBJ2-7; 7 bases align to TRBD1. The CDR3 is 14 amino acids. V gave up 7 bases and J gave up 4 bases; unmatched junction bases: 10. Germline values: CDR1 SEHNR, CDR2 FQNEAQ (reference sequence). The CDR3 here is CASNNRDSAYEQYF. The CDR3 DNA follows: TGTGCCAGCAATAACCGGGACAGCGCTTACGAGCAGTACTTC.

The chain combines TRBV18 with TRBJ2-1, with TRBD2 matching 13 bases. The CDR3 extends over 16 amino acids. Unmatched junction bases numbered 4, after V lost 5 bases and J lost 3 bases. From germline, CDR1 is KGHSH and CDR2 LQKENI. In nucleotides, the CDR3 is TGTGCCAGCTCAACGACTAGCGGGGGGATCTACAATGAGCAGTTCTTC. Protein: CASSTTSGGIYNEQFF.

The chain uses TRBV19 and TRBJ1-5, with TRBD1 matching over 10 bases. Looked up from germline, CDR1 is LNHDA and CDR2 is SQIVND (reference sequence). V was pared by 3 bases and J by 2 bases, with 13 bases of the junction left unmatched. The CDR3 has 19 residues. CDR3 nucleotides: TGTGCCAGTAGTATGAGGGAGACAGGGGGCTTCTTTGGCAATCAGCCCCAGCATTTT. It is translated as CASSMRETGGFFGNQPQHF.

The rearrangement joins TRBV5-1 to TRBJ1-6; D ambiguous. The CDR3 is 16 residues long. Germline loops: CDR1 SGHRS, CDR2 YFSETQ. V lost 4 bases, J lost 7 bases, and 18 bases lay in between. Written as DNA, the CDR3 is TGCGCCAGCAGCCCCCCTTCAATAGGCGGAAATTCACCCCTCCACTTT. Its translation is CASSPPSIGGNSPLHF.

The chain couples TRBV5-1 to TRBJ2-3, with 9 bases matching TRBD1. There are 14 residues in the CDR3. The germline gives CDR1 SGHRS, CDR2 YFSETQ. Trimming removed 8 bases from V and 4 bases from J; junction bases left unmatched: 8. CDR3 coding DNA: TGCGCCAGTACCGGGACAGGGACCCCAGATACGCAGTATTTT. Translating gives CASTGTGTPDTQYF. Using reference TRBV5-1 and TRBJ2-3 for the parts outside the CDR3, the full variable domain is KAGVTQTPRYLIKTRGQQVTLSCSPISGHRSVSWYQQTPGQGLQFLFEYFSETQRNKGNFPGRFSGRQFSNSRSEMNVSTLELGDSALYLCASTGTGTPDTQYFGPGTRLTVL.

The chain uses TRBV9 and TRBJ1-6; D may be TRBD1 (6 bases). Trimming cost V 2 bases and J 6 bases, with 12 bases left between them. The CDR3 runs to 15 residues. Germline assignment: CDR1 SGDLS and CDR2 YYNGEE. Here the CDR3 DNA reads TGTGCCAGCAGCGTCGGGACAAAGGCTAATTCACCCCTCCACTTT. As protein: CASSVGTKANSPLHF.

J is TRBJ2-7 and V is TRBV9; 7 bases are shared with TRBD1. Germline CDR1 is SGDLS and CDR2 is YYNGEE. With V trimmed by 4 bases and J by 2 bases, 12 bases remained unmatched. There are 16 residues in the CDR3. CDR3 bases: TGTGCCAGCAGCCGGGGTGACATCGGGACAGCCTACGAGCAGTACTTC. Amino acid sequence: CASSRGDIGTAYEQYF.

V is TRBV19 and J is TRBJ1-5; TRBD1 agrees at 7 bases. The CDR3 has 15 residues. CDR1 and CDR2 from the germline V gene are LNHDA and SQIVND (reference sequence). V trimming: 6 bases; J trimming: 2 bases; junction bases outside the gene matches: 7. DNA of the CDR3: TGTGCCAGTAGGAATAGAGGGACAGGCAATCAGCCCCAGCATTTT. It translates to CASRNRGTGNQPQHF.

J is TRBJ2-3 and V is TRBV5-6, with 8 bases fitting TRBD2. In germline, CDR1 is SGHDT, CDR2 YYEEEE. V was clipped by 2 bases and J by 3 bases; unmatched bases: 5. The CDR3 contains 15 residues. CDR3 DNA sequence: TGTGCCAGCAGCTTTGAGCGGGGGATAACAGATACGCAGTATTTT. Translated: CASSFERGITDTQYF.